The clone carrying this TCR beta chain was counted only a few times. This sample is drawn from a study of molecular identifiers for immune sequencing clone quantification. The germline V and J ends were trimmed by 6 bases and 3 bases, with 16 bases remaining between them. This CDR3 is built from 14 residues. Germline CDR1 reads SGHDT; CDR2 reads YYEEEE. RNA fractions of 10%, 30% or 50% and about 18,000 to 1,000,000 sorted cells were the source of naive CD8 libraries. TCRdb reprocessed the PCR reads via MiXCR and lists one record per CDR3 protein. The data contain 97,000 or so distinct CDR3 sequences, 30% to 45% of them seen just once; the ten biggest clones take up 9.7%.

This TCR derives from a human donor in good health. Some libraries in this study had Jurkat cell RNA spiked in. Sequencing was carried out using naive CD8+ T cells from blood, with Jurkat cell RNA spiked in. Subset defined: FACS-sorted CD8+CD4-CCR7+CD45RA+ naive T cells. The gene calls are TRBV5-6 and TRBJ2-7; D call uncertain. This chain's CDR3 is CASTDGIGDYEQYF. CDR3 DNA: TGTGCCAGCACAGACGGAATCGGAGACTACGAGCAGTACTTC.